This T cell receptor beta chain was recovered during a study of control samples from healthy donors and cancer patients. The assay was immunoSEQ multiplex PCR, and TCRdb's table has in-frame clones only and misses some. The sample lists about 220,000 clones, roughly 94% occurring once. With 6 bases clipped from V and 0 bases from J, the junction kept 10 bases outside the gene matches. This CDR3 is 17 amino acids long. Germline V gives CDR1 KGHSH, CDR2 LQKENI. Specimen: blood. This TCR came from a man in his fifties or sixties in good health. The gene calls are TRBV18 and TRBJ1-5; 8 nucleotides agree with TRBD1. The CDR3 loop reads CASSPGTGDHSNQPQHF. As DNA, the CDR3 is TGTGCCAGCTCCCCCGGGACAGGCGACCATAGCAATCAGCCCCAGCATTTT. The full variable domain, with the rest looked up from reference TRBV18 and TRBJ1-5, is NAGVMQNPRHLVRRRGQEARLRCSPMKGHSHVYWYRQLPEEGLKFMVYLQKENIIDESGMPKERFSAEFPKEGPSILRIQQVVRGDSAAYFCASSPGTGDHSNQPQHFGDGTRLSIL.